This T cell receptor (beta chain) came from a study of beta chain features in type 1 diabetes. Study context: Examined across all samples were around 110 million sorted cells.

Study results and caveats: Still unanswered here is whether HLA type influences TCRB rearrangement. The naive, central memory and Treg TCRB repertoires of patients appeared to be more similar to one another than those of healthy donors. The study found moderately but significantly shorter TCRB CDR3s in all four CD4+ subsets of Type 1 diabetes patients.

Expressed TCRB transcripts were sequenced because the isolated RNA had all been reverse transcribed beforehand. Sequenced naive, central memory and regulatory T cell samples produced an average of around 3.8 million reads. Profiling relied on immunoSEQ multiplex PCR, and the TCRdb table lists in-frame clones only, not all of them. Of 630,000 or so clones in the sample, over 11% are singletons; the top ten hold nearly 0.04%. Looked up from germline, CDR1 is SGHNT and CDR2 is YYREEE (reference sequence). This CDR3 comprises 14 residues. V lost 0 bases and J lost 4, with 10 bases in between. For this clone: What it recognizes is unknown.

V gene TRBV5-4 combines with J gene TRBJ2-5, with D perhaps matching TRBD2 (5 bases). This sequence was found in a young man with type 1 diabetes. Sequenced sample: naive CD4+ T cells from blood. CDR3 DNA sequence: TGTGCCAGCAGCTTGGCACTAGGTGGAGAGACCCAGTACTTC. Amino acids: CASSLALGGETQYF. Full variable domain (remainder filled in from reference TRBV5-4 and TRBJ2-5): ETGVTQSPTHLIKTRGQQVTLRCSSQSGHNTVSWYQQALGQGPQFIFQYYREEENGRGNFPPRFSGLQFPNYSSELNVNALELDDSALYLCASSLALGGETQYFGPGTRLLVL.